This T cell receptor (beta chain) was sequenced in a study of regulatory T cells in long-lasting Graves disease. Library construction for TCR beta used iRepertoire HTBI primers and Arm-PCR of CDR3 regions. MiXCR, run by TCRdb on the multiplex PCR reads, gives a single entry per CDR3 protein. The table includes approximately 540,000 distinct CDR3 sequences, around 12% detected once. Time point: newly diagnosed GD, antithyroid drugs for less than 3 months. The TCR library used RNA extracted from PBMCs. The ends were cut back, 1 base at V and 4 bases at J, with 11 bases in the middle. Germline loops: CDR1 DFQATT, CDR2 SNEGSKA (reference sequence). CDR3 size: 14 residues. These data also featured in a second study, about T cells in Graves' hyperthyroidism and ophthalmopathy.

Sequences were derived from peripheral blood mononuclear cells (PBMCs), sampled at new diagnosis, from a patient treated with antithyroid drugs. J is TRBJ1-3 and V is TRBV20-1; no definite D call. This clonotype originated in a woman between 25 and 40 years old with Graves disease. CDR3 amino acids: CSARVAVSGNTIYF. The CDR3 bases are TGCAGTGCTAGAGTTGCGGTATCCGGAAACACCATATATTTT.